These T cell receptor beta chains were read from a single sample in a study of blood T cell repertoires in COVID-19. Sequenced by immunoSEQ multiplex PCR; TCRdb stores in-frame clones only, minus some. Of about 99,000 clones listed, roughly 90% were seen once; the top ten hold approximately 3.5%. The source material was peripheral blood. These receptors came from a woman aged 55-69 years with acute or convalescent COVID-19. CDR3s include the opening cysteine and the closing phenylalanine or tryptophan. D genes are given only for firm matches. Clone size is shown for a subset of rows, as once, few, many or a class of expanded clone.

TRBJ1-5,NA,NA,TRBV19,CASSMGNRGNQPQHF,TGTGCCAGTAGTATGGGGAACAGGGGCAATCAGCCCCAGCATTTT
TRBJ2-3,NA,NA,TRBV11-2,CASSLYNRATDTQYF,TGTGCCAGCAGCTTATATAACAGGGCTACAGATACGCAGTATTTT
TRBJ2-7,TRBD1,few,TRBV7-9,CASSRAGTGPLAEQYF,TGTGCCAGCAGCCGCGCCGGGACAGGTCCTTTGGCCGAGCAGTACTTC
TRBJ2-7,NA,NA,TRBV11-2,CASSLGQGNEQYF,TGTGCCAGCAGCTTAGGCCAGGGCAACGAGCAGTACTTC
TRBJ1-2,NA,few,TRBV3-1/TRBV3-2,CASSRSVYGYTF,TGTGCCAGCAGCCGGTCAGTCTATGGCTACACCTTC
TRBJ2-7,TRBD1,NA,TRBV19,CASSAYLSGTGKYEQYF,TGTGCCAGTAGTGCTTACCTCTCCGGGACAGGGAAGTACGAGCAGTACTTC
TRBJ1-1,NA,NA,TRBV6-5,CASSDGPGVQAFF,TGTGCCAGCAGCGACGGGCCCGGGGTTCAAGCTTTCTTT
TRBJ1-4,NA,NA,TRBV28,CASSLYGRELFF,TGTGCCAGCAGTTTATATGGCAGGGAACTGTTTTTT
TRBJ2-2,NA,NA,TRBV9,CASSTIGTGELFF,TGTGCCAGCAGTACTATCGGCACCGGGGAGCTGTTTTTT
TRBJ1-4,NA,NA,TRBV6-2/TRBV6-3,CASSYSGPRLRLFF,TGTGCCAGCAGTTACTCTGGTCCGCGGCTGAGACTGTTTTTT
TRBJ1-1,NA,NA,TRBV7-9,CASSLAGLLGGAFF,TGTGCCAGCAGCTTAGCCGGACTCCTTGGCGGCGCTTTCTTT
TRBJ1-1,NA,NA,TRBV2,CASTLEQGTNTEAFF,TGTGCCAGCACCCTGGAACAGGGAACGAACACTGAAGCTTTCTTT
TRBJ2-2,TRBD2,NA,TRBV9,CASSVSGANTGELFF,TGTGCCAGCAGCGTTAGCGGGGCGAACACCGGGGAGCTGTTTTTT
TRBJ2-5,TRBD2,once,TRBV29-1,CSFRTRTGETQYF,TGCAGCTTTAGGACTAGGACGGGGGAGACCCAGTACTTC
TRBJ1-2,TRBD1,NA,TRBV5-1,CASSVTGGYGYTF,TGCGCCAGCAGCGTTACAGGGGGCTATGGCTACACCTTC
TRBJ1-5,NA,NA,TRBV19,CASSIVGDSNQPQHF,TGTGCCAGTAGTATCGTAGGAGATAGCAATCAGCCCCAGCATTTT
TRBJ2-2,TRBD2,NA,TRBV9,CASSVTGTNNGELFF,TGTGCCAGCAGCGTAACCGGGACTAACAACGGGGAGCTGTTTTTT
TRBJ2-1,TRBD2,NA,TRBV9,CASSVAGRANEQFF,TGTGCCAGCAGCGTAGCCGGGAGGGCCAATGAGCAGTTCTTC
TRBJ2-1,NA,once,TRBV15,CATSRVEVPNEQFF,TGTGCCACCAGCAGAGTTGAGGTGCCCAATGAGCAGTTCTTC
TRBJ2-2,TRBD1,NA,TRBV4-1,CARSRFRDRGTGELFF,TGCGCCCGCAGCCGATTCCGGGACAGGGGTACCGGGGAGCTGTTTTTT
TRBJ2-2,TRBD1,NA,TRBV7-3,CASSMTGATGELFF,TGTGCCAGCAGCATGACAGGGGCCACCGGGGAGCTGTTTTTT
TRBJ1-5,TRBD1,NA,TRBV29-1,CSVQTGSNQPQHF,TGCAGCGTCCAGACAGGGAGCAATCAGCCCCAGCATTTT
TRBJ2-1,TRBD1,NA,TRBV28,CASIPPGGEQFF,TGTGCCAGCATACCTCCAGGGGGTGAGCAGTTCTTC
TRBJ1-2,TRBD1,NA,TRBV6-5,CASSYRSGTGAYGYTF,TGTGCCAGCAGTTACAGGTCCGGGACAGGGGCCTATGGCTACACCTTC
TRBJ1-4,NA,few,TRBV28,CASSSTGFLNEKLFF,TGTGCCAGCAGTTCAACAGGGTTCCTTAATGAAAAACTGTTTTTT
TRBJ2-1,TRBD2,NA,TRBV7-7,CASSPEGLAGGNEQFF,TGTGCTAGCAGCCCCGAGGGACTAGCGGGAGGTAATGAGCAGTTCTTC
TRBJ1-1,TRBD1,NA,TRBV27,CASSQGAWTEAFF,TGTGCCAGCAGTCAGGGGGCTTGGACTGAAGCTTTCTTT
TRBJ1-1,TRBD1,NA,TRBV18,CASSPLTGDTEAFF,TGTGCCAGCTCACCTCTCACAGGGGACACTGAAGCTTTCTTT
TRBJ1-1,NA,once,TRBV12-3/TRBV12-4,CASSSLGDTEAFF,TGTGCCAGCAGCTCCCTCGGGGATACTGAAGCTTTCTTT
TRBJ2-6,TRBD2,NA,TRBV19,CASRALPSGRSGANVLTF,TGTGCCAGTAGAGCCCTCCCTAGCGGGAGGTCTGGGGCCAACGTCCTGACTTTC
TRBJ1-2,NA,NA,TRBV6-5,CASSYRDRNYGYTF,TGTGCCAGCAGTTACCGCGACAGGAATTATGGCTACACCTTC
TRBJ1-2,NA,once,TRBV5-6,CASSFQVNYGYTF,TGTGCCAGCAGCTTCCAGGTTAACTATGGCTACACCTTC
TRBJ1-2,TRBD1,NA,TRBV6-5,CASSYSAGQGYGYTF,TGTGCCAGCAGTTACTCGGCAGGACAGGGGTATGGCTACACCTTC
TRBJ1-2,TRBD1,NA,TRBV6-6,CASRPNTGALGYGYTF,TGTGCCAGCAGGCCCAATACAGGGGCTCTTGGGTATGGCTACACCTTC
TRBJ1-2,NA,NA,TRBV11-2,CASSLNRGGTNYGYTF,TGTGCCAGCAGCTTAAATAGGGGGGGGACAAACTATGGCTACACCTTC
TRBJ2-1,TRBD2,NA,TRBV24-1,CATGDQPGLAEQFF,TGTGCCACCGGTGATCAACCGGGACTAGCGGAGCAGTTCTTC
TRBJ2-1,NA,NA,TRBV9,CASSVATGLGLSSYNEQFF,TGTGCCAGCAGCGTAGCTACCGGCTTGGGGCTGAGCTCCTACAATGAGCAGTTCTTC
TRBJ1-4,TRBD1,NA,TRBV10-3,CAISARGTVNEKLFF,TGTGCCATCAGCGCCCGGGGGACAGTTAATGAAAAACTGTTTTTT
TRBJ2-1,TRBD2,NA,TRBV29-1,CSAEERGSYNEQFF,TGCAGCGCCGAAGAGCGGGGTTCCTACAATGAGCAGTTCTTC
TRBJ2-3,TRBD2,NA,TRBV7-3,CASSPRLAGETDTQYF,TGTGCCAGCTCTCCGCGACTAGCGGGAGAGACAGATACGCAGTATTTT
TRBJ1-3,NA,NA,TRBV28,CASMEGRSGNTIYF,TGTGCCAGCATGGAGGGGAGGTCTGGAAACACCATATATTTT
TRBJ1-2,NA,NA,TRBV3-1/TRBV3-2,CASSQGGGKNGYTF,TGTGCCAGCAGCCAAGGCGGAGGGAAGAATGGCTACACCTTC
TRBJ2-5,NA,NA,TRBV2,CASSEALQATGTQYF,TGTGCCAGCAGTGAAGCGCTTCAAGCCACGGGGACCCAGTACTTC
TRBJ1-2,NA,NA,TRBV5-4,CASSQYVVAFGDGYTF,TGTGCCAGCAGCCAATATGTTGTGGCATTCGGAGATGGCTACACCTTC
TRBJ2-1,NA,NA,TRBV7-8,CASSLEVGAQNEQFF,TGTGCCAGCAGCTTAGAGGTGGGGGCGCAGAATGAGCAGTTCTTC
TRBJ1-1,NA,once,TRBV5-1,CASSISDSLNTEAFF,TGCGCCAGCAGCATTTCAGACAGCCTGAACACTGAAGCTTTCTTT
TRBJ1-5,NA,NA,TRBV4-2,CASSQVTGNQPQHF,TGTGCCAGCAGCCAAGTTACAGGGAATCAGCCCCAGCATTTT
TRBJ1-4,TRBD1,NA,TRBV30,CAWSFSGQGEKLFF,TGTGCCTGGAGTTTCTCGGGACAGGGTGAAAAACTGTTTTTT
TRBJ2-1,TRBD2,NA,TRBV5-1,CASSEGTSGHNEQFF,TGCGCCAGCAGCGAGGGGACTAGCGGACACAATGAGCAGTTCTTC
TRBJ2-1,TRBD1,few,TRBV15,CAIPGQGYNEQFF,TGTGCCATTCCGGGACAGGGGTACAATGAGCAGTTCTTC
TRBJ1-2,TRBD1,NA,TRBV7-9,CASSSGQGKIINYGYTF,TGTGCCAGCAGCTCGGGACAGGGGAAGATTATTAACTATGGCTACACCTTC
TRBJ2-1,NA,NA,TRBV9,CASSVETPTEQFF,TGTGCCAGCAGCGTAGAGACACCCACTGAGCAGTTCTTC
TRBJ1-1,NA,NA,TRBV10-2,CASSEYGEGAKSEAFF,TGCGCCAGCAGTGAGTATGGAGAAGGGGCCAAATCTGAAGCTTTCTTT